This T cell receptor beta chain was documented in a study of T cell responses to AZD1222 COVID-19 vaccine. The CDR3 has 13 residues. The germline V and J ends were trimmed by 3 bases and 7 bases, with 10 bases remaining between them. Profiling relied on immunoSEQ multiplex PCR, and the TCRdb table lists in-frame clones only, not all of them. The table records 65,000 to 85,000 clones, around nine tenths of them present only once. The sequence was obtained from an adult in good health. This material consisted of peripheral blood, taken on day 0 of AZD1222 vaccination. This chain joins TRBV12-3 or TRBV12-4 and TRBJ2-1; D gene ambiguous. The CDR3 nucleotides read TGTGCCAGCAGTTTTGGAGCCGGGAATGAGCAGTTCTTC. Translated, it gives CASSFGAGNEQFF.